These T cell receptor beta chains were read from a single sample in a study of T cell responses to AZD1222 COVID-19 vaccine. Clones were sequenced by immunoSEQ multiplex PCR, and TCRdb holds only the in-frame ones, with some missing. The table includes over 85,000 clones, 65% to 85% detected once. The sample consisted of peripheral blood, taken on day 0 of AZD1222 vaccination. These receptors all stem from an adult in good health. Each CDR3 is given without its conserved first and last residue. Size is stated for part of the rows, as once, few or many counts, or as a class when the clone is expanded.

v_gene	len	abundance	CDR3aa
TRBV18	14	NA	ASSPRGGGTNEKLF
TRBV28	15	NA	ASSGTGGLGVVYGYT
TRBV7-9	11	NA	ASSLAHMDEAF
TRBV20-1	9	NA	SAREGGRAF
TRBV6-5	14	NA	ASSSAGTGGGFGYT
TRBV6-2/TRBV6-3	13	NA	ASSVRGGLSYEQY
TRBV29-1	14	NA	SVARDIDSGANVLT
TRBV28	13	NA	ASIRSGGVNTEAF
TRBV11-2	12	NA	ASSLSTGPNEQF
TRBV7-2	14	NA	ASSLFVGTGDHEQY
TRBV11-3	14	NA	ASSQGKRGVNTEAF
TRBV11-2	17	NA	ASSLVPAGGPGGTDTQY
TRBV9	12	NA	ASSSSTALRGYT
TRBV7-9	12	few	ASTLRGGREKLF
TRBV3-1/TRBV3-2	13	NA	AKVVGTKNTGELF
TRBV28	10	NA	ASNVLGYEQY
TRBV7-3	13	NA	ASVLGGTGNNEQF
TRBV10-3	11	NA	ATAPRGTDTQY